The 10 T cell receptor beta chains below come from one sample, sequenced in a study of PD-L1 blockade in urothelial cancer (TCRdb year 2017). The meaning of the sample's time point label: peripheral blood 6 weeks after treatment start. The library was obtained by the immunoSEQ multiplex PCR assay. TCRdb limited this immuneACCESS table to in-frame rearrangements with V and J called. A share of clones is missing; checked studies link under half to unresolved V genes, and the rest is unexplained. A total of around 110,000 clones appear in this sample, approximately 90% of them only once. The ten biggest clones cover 1.5% to 2% of the sample. The specimen comprised PBMCs, sampled around atezolizumab (anti-PD-L1) treatment. Receptor source: a man aged 60 to 69 with urothelial cancer.

This chain uses TRBV10-3 with TRBJ2-5; no clear D. Deletions cut 10 bases from V and 7 bases from J, with 16 bases between. This CDR3 has 12 amino acids. The germline gives CDR1 ENHRY, CDR2 SYGVKD. CDR3 nucleotide sequence: TGTGCCAGTCGAGCCGGTAGCTGGACCCAGTACTTC. Translated: CASRAGSWTQYF.

V is TRBV11-2 and J is TRBJ2-6; D is uncertain. Germline values: CDR1 SGHAT, CDR2 FQNNGV. The CDR3 consists of 16 residues. The V end was cut by 5 bases, the J end by 4 bases, with 15 bases between. The CDR3 reads CASSSSPGGGANVLTF. The CDR3 DNA is TGTGCCAGCAGCAGCTCGCCGGGTGGAGGGGCCAACGTCCTGACTTTC.

The rearrangement links TRBV19 to TRBJ2-1; D is undetermined. CDR1 and CDR2 (germline): LNHDA, SQIVND (reference sequence). The V end was cut by 4 bases, the J end by 1 base, with 5 bases between. The CDR3 contains 13 residues. CDR3 nucleotides: TGTGCCAGTAGTACCGGGTCCTACAATGAGCAGTTCTTC. As protein: CASSTGSYNEQFF.

The chain carries TRBV4-3 and TRBJ2-7, with D unresolved. The germline V gene has CDR1 LGHNA and CDR2 YSLEER. CDR3 length: 14 amino acids. The germline V and J ends were trimmed by 0 bases and 3 bases, with 9 bases remaining between them. The CDR3 DNA follows: TGCGCCAGCAGCCAAGATGTACGGAGCTACGAGCAGTACTTC. The encoded protein is CASSQDVRSYEQYF.

This clone has more than one count but fewer than ten. The chain is built from TRBV5-1 and TRBJ2-1; 12 nucleotides line up with TRBD2. The junction had 5 bases not matched to a gene; V was cut back by 2 bases and J by 8 bases. This CDR3 has 15 amino acids. CDR1 and CDR2 (germline): SGHRS, YFSETQ. This chain's CDR3 is CASSFLAGGFDEQFF. In DNA form, the CDR3 reads TGCGCCAGCAGCTTCCTAGCGGGGGGGTTCGATGAGCAGTTCTTC.

The J gene is TRBJ2-5, the V gene TRBV5-1; 7 bases fit TRBD1. After removal of 3 bases from V and 5 bases from J, the junction contained 7 bases not matched to a gene. This CDR3 spans 14 amino acids. Germline values: CDR1 SGHRS, CDR2 YFSETQ. The CDR3, as DNA: TGCGCCAGCAGCTCACCAGGGGGAATGGAGACCCAGTACTTC. As protein: CASSSPGGMETQYF.

The gene calls are TRBV5-8 and TRBJ2-3, with 10 bases aligning to TRBD2. This CDR3 comprises 17 residues. CDR1 SGHTS and CDR2 YDEGEE come from the germline V gene. The J segment lost 0 bases and the V segment lost 0 bases, leaving 4 bases of the junction unmatched. The CDR3 here is CASSLAQTSGSTDTQYF. DNA of the CDR3: TGTGCCAGCAGCTTGGCCCAGACTAGCGGGAGCACAGATACGCAGTATTTT.

The chain employs TRBV7-2 and TRBJ2-5; weak D call: TRBD2 (6 bases). Germline CDR1 and CDR2: SGHTA and FQGNSA. The CDR3 loop spans 14 amino acids. The V gene lost 6 bases and the J gene lost 2 bases, with 13 bases spanning the gap. The CDR3 coding sequence is TGTGCCAGCAGTTCCCGGAGGGCGCAAGAGACCCAGTACTTC. As protein: CASSSRRAQETQYF.

The V gene is TRBV6-5, the J gene TRBJ1-4, with a tentative D call TRBD1 (5 bases). This CDR3 contains 14 residues. Germline V gene sequence: CDR1 MNHEY, CDR2 SVGAGI. Trimming left V 10 bases short and J 8 bases short, with 20 bases between. CDR3 loop: CATTKTGFGEKLFF. Written as DNA, the CDR3 is TGTGCCACCACCAAAACAGGTTTCGGGGAAAAACTGTTTTTT.

The chain links TRBV21-1 to TRBJ1-3. TRBV21-1 is a listed pseudogene. The CDR3 totals 10 residues. The CDR3 loop reads CSREGCTIYF. The CDR3 DNA is TGTTCGAGGGAAGGGTGCACCATATATTTT.